The clone carrying this T cell receptor (beta chain) was seen ten or more times. Its antigen is unknown. The source of the sample is a study of T cell repertoires in cytomegalovirus infection. Study at large: Shared public TCR beta signatures pointed to both CMV infection and a matching HLA type. Findings and limits, study-wide: Dominant in the ex vivo response were TCR beta clonotypes restricted by HLA-C and specific for CMV. Cumulative frequency of public TCR beta families picked out carriers of CMV plus the relevant HLA.

In TCRdb, the reads were re-called with MiXCR into one record per CDR3 protein. This sample yields some 400,000 distinct CDR3 sequences, of which 30% to 40% are seen a single time; roughly an eighth belongs to the top ten. Sequenced input: PBMCs. The receptor was derived from a human donor in good health (CMV status not recorded). Some clones in this sample may be carry-over from other donors' samples.

The CDR3 here is CASSSRTGQGTEAFF. In nucleotides, the CDR3 is TGTGCCAGCAGTTCCCGGACAGGGCAGGGCACTGAAGCTTTCTTT. The V and J genes are TRBV12-3 or TRBV12-4 and TRBJ1-1, with TRBD1 identical over 8 bases. The V and J ends lost 4 bases and 4 bases, in that order; junction bases with no gene match: 8. The CDR3 sequence is 15 residues long.